This is a list of T cell receptor beta chains from one sample in a study of cytomegalovirus exposure and HLA in healthy donors. Sequencing was performed with immunoSEQ multiplex PCR; in TCRdb, only in-frame clones are kept and a portion is missing. The repertoire holds 95,000 to 150,000 clones, with less than 85% as singletons. Sequences were obtained from PBMCs. Every receptor here comes from a man between 18 and 29 years old in good health and CMV-seropositive. CDR3s include the opening cysteine and the closing phenylalanine or tryptophan. The D gene is left open where the match is weak. Clone size is shown for a subset of rows, as once, few, many or a class of expanded clone.

>.|TRBD1|TRBV7-9|TRBJ1-6
TGTGCCAGCAGCCCACCGGGACAGGGGGCCAGTTCACCCCTCCACTTT
CASSPPGQGASSPLHF
>.|.|TRBV30|TRBJ1-1
TGTGCCTGGAGCGCAGGGCGCACTGAAGCTTTCTTT
CAWSAGRTEAFF
>.|.|TRBV27|TRBJ2-2
TGTGCCAGCAGTTTAAGCTTTTCGAACACCGGGGAGCTGTTTTTT
CASSLSFSNTGELFF
>few|TRBD1|TRBV9|TRBJ1-1
TGTGCCAGCAGCGTAGGAGGGACAGGGAACACTGAAGCTTTCTTT
CASSVGGTGNTEAFF
>.|TRBD1|TRBV5-6|TRBJ1-2
TGTGCCAGCAGCTTGGCCCCAAGGACAGGGGAAGGCTACACCTTC
CASSLAPRTGEGYTF
>.|TRBD2|TRBV5-4|TRBJ2-5
TGTGCCAGCACCCAGATGGGGGGGGGAGAGACCCAGTACTTC
CASTQMGGGETQYF
>.|.|TRBV19|TRBJ2-5
TGTGCCAGTAGTATAGGGAGGGTTGAAGAGACCCAGTACTTC
CASSIGRVEETQYF
>.|.|TRBV6-6|TRBJ2-1
TGTGCCAACCAGGGGTGGTCCACCCTCCTGCAGTTCTTC
CANQGWSTLLQFF
>.|.|TRBV9|TRBJ1-6
TGTGCCAGCAGCGCCGAGATGATGAATTCACCCCTCCACTTT
CASSAEMMNSPLHF
>.|.|TRBV6-5|TRBJ2-3
TGTGCCAGCAAAGCGGAATGGGGCACAGATACGCAGTATTTT
CASKAEWGTDTQYF
>few|.|TRBV4-1|TRBJ1-3
TGCGCCAGCAGCCAAGGCGGGGGTCCCGGAAACACCATATATTTT
CASSQGGGPGNTIYF
>.|TRBD1|TRBV29-1|TRBJ2-7
TGCAGCGCATTGAGACCGACGACAGGGACCTACGAGCAGTACTTC
CSALRPTTGTYEQYF
>.|.|TRBV28|TRBJ2-1
TGTGCCAGCAGGGGTGGAGGAGGCAATGAGCAGTTCTTC
CASRGGGGNEQFF
>.|TRBD1|TRBV15|TRBJ1-5
TGTGCCACCAGCGGGACAGGGCTCCTGGCAGGACAGCCCCAGCATTTT
CATSGTGLLAGQPQHF
>.|TRBD1|TRBV5-4|TRBJ1-1
TGTGCCAGCAGCTTGTATGGACAGGGGGCAAAAACTGAAGCTTTCTTT
CASSLYGQGAKTEAFF
>.|.|TRBV6-5|TRBJ2-3
TGTGCCAGCAGTTACGGGGGGAGCACAGATACGCAGTATTTT
CASSYGGSTDTQYF
>.|.|TRBV4-1|TRBJ2-7
TGCGCCAGCAGCCAGGGCGGGGGCCTCTCCTACGAGCAGTACTTC
CASSQGGGLSYEQYF
>few|.|TRBV5-1|TRBJ1-4
TGCGCCAGCAGCCAATCAGGGTCTAATGAAAAACTGTTTTTT
CASSQSGSNEKLFF
>.|TRBD2|TRBV13|TRBJ2-7
TGTGCCAGCAGCCCTAGTTGGAGCGGGGCCCCCTACGAGCAGTACTTC
CASSPSWSGAPYEQYF
>.|TRBD2|TRBV28|TRBJ2-2
TGTGCCAGCAGTTTCACTAGCGGGGGATCCACCGGGGAGCTGTTTTTT
CASSFTSGGSTGELFF
>.|.|TRBV19|TRBJ1-1
TGTGCCAGTAGTTTCACCGGGGTAGCTTTCTTT
CASSFTGVAFF
>.|.|TRBV5-1|TRBJ2-5
TGCGCCAGCAGCTTGGATGGGGCCGGCGCCCAAGAGACCCAGTACTTC
CASSLDGAGAQETQYF
>.|.|TRBV5-1|TRBJ2-5
TGCGCCAGCAGCCAGGACTGGCAGTACACCCAGTACTTC
CASSQDWQYTQYF
>once|.|TRBV10-1|TRBJ1-2
TGCGCCAGCAGTGAAGCTGGGAGCTATGGCTACACCTTC
CASSEAGSYGYTF
>.|.|TRBV30|TRBJ1-2
TGTGCCTGGAGTGTAAGAACCGGGGAAGGCTACACCTTC
CAWSVRTGEGYTF